The 6 T cell receptor beta chains reported below all come from one sample, sequenced in a study of CD8+CD57+ T cells in acquired aplastic anemia. Genomic DNA templated the TCR beta VDJ and CDR3 profiling. TCRdb re-called the reads with MiXCR, one entry per CDR3 protein. The sample lists around 200,000 distinct CDR3 sequences, 55% to 65% occurring once. The authors sequenced patients whose flow cytometry had shown CD8+CD57+ cell expansion. The sequencing input was sorted CD4+, CD8+, or CD8+CD57+ T cells (not recorded which) from PBMCs. The source is a human donor with aplastic anemia.

Comment on this clonotype: The DNA is left out, because the CDR3 cannot be placed on it with certainty; the CDR3 is given as TCRdb lists it. The gene calls are TRBV20-1 and TRBJ1-1. CDR1 is DFQATT, CDR2 SNEGSKA, per germline (reference sequence). Both ends counted, the CDR3 spans 14 residues. CDR3 sequence reads: CSALEQYFGTEAFF.

The chain carries TRBV7-9 and TRBJ2-1; 14 bases are shared with TRBD2. Germline lookup yields CDR1 SEHNR and CDR2 FQNEAQ (reference sequence). This CDR3 is 17 amino acids long. V lost 5 bases to trimming and J lost 4 bases; unmatched junction nucleotides: 7. The DNA for the CDR3 is TGTGCCAGCAGCGCAGGACTAGCGGGGGGTCATTACAATGAGCAGTTCTTC. It specifies CASSAGLAGGHYNEQFF.

This clonotype was picked up many times. The CDR3 region has the DNA TGTGCCAGCAGCTTTACAGGGAACTCCTACGAGCAGTACTTC. Translating it yields CASSFTGNSYEQYF. The chain links TRBV7-9 to TRBJ2-7, with a possible D match to TRBD1 (6 bases). The CDR3 contains 14 residues. Per germline, CDR1 SEHNR and CDR2 FQNEAQ (reference sequence). Trimming shortened V by 3 bases and J by 0 bases, and 9 bases separated the two germline ends.

This rearrangement joins TRBV19 to TRBJ2-2, with D tentatively TRBD1 (5 bases). Per the germline V gene, CDR1 is LNHDA and CDR2 is SQIVND (reference sequence). CDR3 length: 13 residues. The V end lost 3 bases, the J end lost 4 bases, and 6 bases lay between the germline ends. CDR3 loop: CASSIQGTGELFF. The DNA for the CDR3 is TGTGCCAGTAGTATCCAGGGCACCGGGGAGCTGTTTTTT.

This clonotype occurred a few times. The chain joins TRBV6-5 to TRBJ2-7; TRBD1 aligns across 9 bases. Germline CDR1 is MNHEY and CDR2 is SVGAGI. Trimming at V came to 3 bases and at J to 5 bases, leaving 5 bases not matched to a gene. CDR3 length equals 14 residues. This CDR3 is CASSYDRGKNEQYF. The CDR3 DNA reads as TGTGCCAGCAGTTATGACAGGGGGAAGAACGAGCAGTACTTC.

This clonotype was detected once. The gene calls are TRBV27 and TRBJ1-4; TRBD1 agrees at 8 bases. Losses at the gene ends were 4 bases for V and 5 bases for J; bases not matched to a gene: 3. CDR1 MNHEY and CDR2 SMNVEV come from the germline V gene (reference sequence). The CDR3 is 14 amino acids. CDR3 DNA sequence: TGTGCCAGCAGTTACCGGGACAGGAATGAAAAACTGTTTTTT. Residues: CASSYRDRNEKLFF.